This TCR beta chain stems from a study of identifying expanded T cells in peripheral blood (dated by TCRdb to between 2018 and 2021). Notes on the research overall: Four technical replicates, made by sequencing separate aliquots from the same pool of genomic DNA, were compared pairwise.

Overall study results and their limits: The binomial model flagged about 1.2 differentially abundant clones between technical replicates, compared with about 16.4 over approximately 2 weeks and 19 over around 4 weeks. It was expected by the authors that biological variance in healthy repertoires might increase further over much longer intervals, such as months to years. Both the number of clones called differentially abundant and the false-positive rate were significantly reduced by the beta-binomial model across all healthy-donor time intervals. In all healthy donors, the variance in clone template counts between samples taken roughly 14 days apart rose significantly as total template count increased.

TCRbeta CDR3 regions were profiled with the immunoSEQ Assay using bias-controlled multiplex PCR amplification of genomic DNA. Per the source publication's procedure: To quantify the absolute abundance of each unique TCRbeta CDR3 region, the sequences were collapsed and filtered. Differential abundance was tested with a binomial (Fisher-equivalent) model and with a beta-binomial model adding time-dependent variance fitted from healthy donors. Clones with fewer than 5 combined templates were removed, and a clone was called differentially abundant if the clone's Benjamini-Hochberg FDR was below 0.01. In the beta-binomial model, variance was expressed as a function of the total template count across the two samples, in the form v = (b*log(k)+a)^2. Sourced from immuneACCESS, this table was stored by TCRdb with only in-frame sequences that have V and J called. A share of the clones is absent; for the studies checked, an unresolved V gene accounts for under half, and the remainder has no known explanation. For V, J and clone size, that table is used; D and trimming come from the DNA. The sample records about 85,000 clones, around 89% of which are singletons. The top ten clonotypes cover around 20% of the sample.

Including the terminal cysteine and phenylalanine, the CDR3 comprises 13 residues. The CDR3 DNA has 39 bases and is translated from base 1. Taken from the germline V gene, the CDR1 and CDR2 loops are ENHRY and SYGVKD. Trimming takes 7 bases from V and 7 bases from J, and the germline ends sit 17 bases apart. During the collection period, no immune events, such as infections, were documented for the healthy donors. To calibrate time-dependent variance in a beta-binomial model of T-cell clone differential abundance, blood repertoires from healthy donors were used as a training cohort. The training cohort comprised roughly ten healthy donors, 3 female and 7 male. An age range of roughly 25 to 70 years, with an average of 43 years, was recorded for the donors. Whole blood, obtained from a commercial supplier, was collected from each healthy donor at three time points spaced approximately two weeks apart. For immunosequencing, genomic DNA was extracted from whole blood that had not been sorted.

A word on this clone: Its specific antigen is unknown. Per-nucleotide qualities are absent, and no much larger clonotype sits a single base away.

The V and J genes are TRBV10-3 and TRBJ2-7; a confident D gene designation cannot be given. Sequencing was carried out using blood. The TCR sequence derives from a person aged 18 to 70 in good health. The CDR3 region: CAIMVAGLGEQYF. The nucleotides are TGTGCCATCATGGTCGCTGGTTTGGGGGAGCAGTACTTC.